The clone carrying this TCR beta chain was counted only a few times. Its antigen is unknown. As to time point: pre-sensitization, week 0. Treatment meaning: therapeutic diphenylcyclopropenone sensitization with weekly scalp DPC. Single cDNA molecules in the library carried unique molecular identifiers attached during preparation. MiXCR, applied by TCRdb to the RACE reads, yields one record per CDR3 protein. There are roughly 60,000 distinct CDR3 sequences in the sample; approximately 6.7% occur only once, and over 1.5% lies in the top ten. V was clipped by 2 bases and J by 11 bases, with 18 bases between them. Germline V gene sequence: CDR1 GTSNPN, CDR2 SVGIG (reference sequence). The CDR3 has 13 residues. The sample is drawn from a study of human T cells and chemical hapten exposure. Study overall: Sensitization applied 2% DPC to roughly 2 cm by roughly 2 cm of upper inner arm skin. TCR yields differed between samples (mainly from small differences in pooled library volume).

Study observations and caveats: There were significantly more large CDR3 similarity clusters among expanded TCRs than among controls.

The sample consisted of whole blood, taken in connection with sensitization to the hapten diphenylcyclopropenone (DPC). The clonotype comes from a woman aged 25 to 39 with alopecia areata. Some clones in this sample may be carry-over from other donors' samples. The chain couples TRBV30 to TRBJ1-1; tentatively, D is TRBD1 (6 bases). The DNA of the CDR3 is TGTGCCTGGAGTCCAGGGGCGGGTGACGGGGCTTTCTTT. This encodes CAWSPGAGDGAFF.